Here is one T cell receptor (beta chain) with its context. As yet, its antigen is unknown. Here immunoSEQ multiplex PCR was the method, and the copy in TCRdb shows in-frame clones only, minus some. This table holds over 1,000 clones, just under 20% found once. Atypia-free lung next to the tumor was sampled at least 2 cm from its margin. The source of the sample is a study of T cells in localized non-small cell lung cancer. Germline trimming cut 3 bases from V and 6 bases from J; bases unmatched to any gene: 7. In germline, CDR1 is SGHRS, CDR2 YFSETQ. The CDR3 loop spans 15 amino acids. General study findings and limits: Sequencing was restricted to one tumor region; therefore, heterogeneity remains possible. Uninvolved adjacent lung had the highest recorded T cell clonality, with tumor below it. In adjacent lung, a median roughly 53 of the top 100 tumor clones were found.

The receptor's source is a male donor older than 55 with stage I lung adenocarcinoma. Sequenced material: normal lung tissue next to the tumor, taken before any cancer treatment. The chain links TRBV5-1 to TRBJ2-2; 8 nucleotides agree with TRBD1. CDR3 residues: CASSSSDRVAGELFF. The CDR3 DNA sequence: TGCGCCAGCAGCTCCTCGGACAGGGTCGCCGGGGAGCTGTTTTTT.